Listed below are T cell receptor beta chains from one sample, sequenced in a study of T-cell memory formation after mild COVID-19. Using its own MiXCR run on the 5' RACE reads, TCRdb lists one record per CDR3 protein. Here the sample spans some 250,000 distinct CDR3 sequences, 8% to 9.5% being singletons. The material sequenced was PBMCs or a T cell subset sorted from them (not recorded which). The receptor set was obtained from a man aged 18 to 29 who had mild COVID-19 (a few samples of this study predate the infection). Cell type and time point are not known. Each CDR3 is given with its conserved first and last residue. The order of the fields is D gene, V gene, clone size, J gene, CDR3 DNA, CDR3 protein. D genes are given only for firm matches. For some rows the clone size is stated as once, few or many, or as a class when expanded; others skip it.

TRBD1	TRBV27	few	TRBJ2-2	TGTGCCAGCCTCCCGCGGCCGGACAGGGGGTCCGGGGAGCTGTTTTTT	CASLPRPDRGSGELFF
NA	TRBV7-9	many	TRBJ2-3	TGTGCCAGCAGCTTGGATTACCCTAGCACAGATACGCAGTATTTT	CASSLDYPSTDTQYF
NA	TRBV6-6	few	TRBJ1-5	TGTGCCAGCAGTTCACAGGCAAATCAGCCCCAGCATTTT	CASSSQANQPQHF
NA	TRBV12-3/TRBV12-4	few	TRBJ1-1	TGTGCCAGCACCAGACAGGCCTCGAACACTGAAGCTTTCTTT	CASTRQASNTEAFF
NA	TRBV6-6	few	TRBJ2-4	TGTGCCAGCACCGGGGACGGGAGTAGGTCCAAAAACATTCAGTACTTC	CASTGDGSRSKNIQYF
NA	TRBV7-3	few	TRBJ1-2	TGTGCCAGCAGCTTAGGGGGCGCGGGACTTGGAAGGAGCTACACCTTC	CASSLGGAGLGRSYTF
TRBD1	TRBV10-3	few	TRBJ1-3	TGTGCCATCAGCTCTACAGGGGGAGACTCTGGAAACACCATATATTTT	CAISSTGGDSGNTIYF
TRBD1	TRBV5-1	NA	TRBJ1-2	TGCGCCAGCAGCTTGGGGACAGGGAACTATGGCTACACCTTC	CASSLGTGNYGYTF
NA	TRBV7-2	few	TRBJ2-2	TGTGCCAGCAGCTTAGGGAGGCGGGGGCCGAACACCGGGGAGCTGTTTTTT	CASSLGRRGPNTGELFF
NA	TRBV5-6	many	TRBJ2-1	TGTGCCAGCAGCTTGTTTGAAGGGGTGACGAATGAGCAGTTCTTC	CASSLFEGVTNEQFF
NA	TRBV7-8	many	TRBJ1-1	TGTGCCAGCAGCCGCGGTCGGAACACTGAAGCTTTCTTT	CASSRGRNTEAFF
NA	TRBV7-2	NA	TRBJ2-7	TGTGCCAGCAGCCTTGGACGGAGTTCCTCCTACGAGCAGTACTTC	CASSLGRSSSYEQYF
NA	TRBV7-3	NA	TRBJ2-3	TGTGCCAGCAGCTTAACAGCAGACACAGATACGCAGTATTTT	CASSLTADTDTQYF
NA	TRBV4-2	few	TRBJ1-6	TGTGCCAGCAGCCAGGACCTTGGACGTCCTGCACCCCTCCACTTT	CASSQDLGRPAPLHF
TRBD2	TRBV19	few	TRBJ2-1	TGTGCCAGTAGTATACCGGGACTAGGCCACAATGAGCAGTTCTTC	CASSIPGLGHNEQFF
TRBD1	TRBV10-2	many	TRBJ2-1	TGCGCCAGCGCCGACAGGGACGATGATGAGCAGTTCTTC	CASADRDDDEQFF
NA	TRBV7-2	many	TRBJ1-1	TGTGCCAGCAGCTCAGACGCGCTTAACACTGAAGCTTTCTTT	CASSSDALNTEAFF
TRBD1	TRBV12-3/TRBV12-4	many	TRBJ1-6	TGTGCCAGCAGCGACAGGGCGAACTCACCCCTCCACTTT	CASSDRANSPLHF
NA	TRBV9	NA	TRBJ1-6	TGTGCCAGCAGCGTAGGTGCCTCCGAGGGTTCACCCCTCCACTTT	CASSVGASEGSPLHF
TRBD1	TRBV20-1	NA	TRBJ1-1	TGCAGTGCCCGACAGGGATACACTGAAGCTTTCTTT	CSARQGYTEAFF
TRBD2	TRBV5-6	NA	TRBJ2-1	TGTGCCAGCAGCTGGGAGCGGGGAAGCTACAATGAGCAGTTCTTC	CASSWERGSYNEQFF
TRBD2	TRBV5-1	NA	TRBJ2-5	TGCGCCAGCAGCGCCGGGGGGGCAGAAGAGACCCAGTACTTC	CASSAGGAEETQYF
NA	TRBV24-1	NA	TRBJ1-1	TGTGCCACCCAGTCGACCGTGAACGGTGAAGCTTTCTTT	CATQSTVNGEAFF
TRBD1	TRBV7-9	NA	TRBJ2-1	TGTGCCAGCAGTTTGACAGGGGACTACAATGAGCAGTTCTTC	CASSLTGDYNEQFF
TRBD2	TRBV4-1	NA	TRBJ2-5	TGCGCCAGCAGCCAAGGAGGACTAGCGGGGTCTTACAAAGAGACCCAGTACTTC	CASSQGGLAGSYKETQYF
NA	TRBV4-3	few	TRBJ2-1	TGCGCCAGCAGCCAAGGGGGCGGCTTCGGAAATGAGCAGTTCTTC	CASSQGGGFGNEQFF
NA	TRBV24-1	NA	TRBJ2-3	TGTGCCACCAGTGTAACAGGGTTTGCAGATACGCAGTATTTT	CATSVTGFADTQYF
NA	TRBV27	NA	TRBJ2-7	TGTGCCAGCAGTTTATCTATGGTGAACGAGCAGTACTTC	CASSLSMVNEQYF
NA	TRBV27	NA	TRBJ1-6	TGTGCCAGCAGTTTCACAGGGATTCTACCCCTCCACTTT	CASSFTGILPLHF
TRBD1	TRBV5-1	few	TRBJ2-3	TGCGCCAGCAGCCCTACTTCAGGGGGCGCGGGCACAGATACGCAGTATTTT	CASSPTSGGAGTDTQYF
NA	TRBV12-3/TRBV12-4	NA	TRBJ1-1	TGTGCCAGCAAAGGTTCAGGGTGGCACACTGAAGCTTTCTTT	CASKGSGWHTEAFF
TRBD2	TRBV7-2	few	TRBJ2-1	TGTGCCAGCAGCTTACCGCCGGGACTAGCGAGCGATGAGCAGTTCTTC	CASSLPPGLASDEQFF
TRBD1	TRBV6-5	few	TRBJ2-3	TGTGCCAGCAGGACGACAGGGGGGTCTGCGAGTACGCAGTATTTT	CASRTTGGSASTQYF
NA	TRBV5-1	many	TRBJ2-3	TGCGCCAGCAGCTTGCACAGGGTGGATACGCAGTATTTT	CASSLHRVDTQYF
NA	TRBV9	few	TRBJ2-2	TGTGCCAGTCAAGATGGCACCGGGGAGCTGTTTTTT	CASQDGTGELFF
NA	TRBV7-2	NA	TRBJ2-3	TGTGCCAGCAGCTTAGGGGACAACCGATACACAGATACGCAGTATTTT	CASSLGDNRYTDTQYF
NA	TRBV6-1	many	TRBJ2-5	TGTGCCAGCAGCCCCCAGGTCACCCAGTACTTC	CASSPQVTQYF
NA	TRBV7-8	many	TRBJ2-1	TGTGCCAGCAGCTTAGGCAGGGAGGATGAGCAGTTCTTC	CASSLGREDEQFF
TRBD1	TRBV4-3	NA	TRBJ2-5	TGCGCCAGCAGCCAAGTAGTACAGGGGGAGACCCAGTACTTC	CASSQVVQGETQYF
NA	TRBV4-1	NA	TRBJ2-1	TGCGCCAGCAGCCCCTCCCGGGACGGAGACAATGAGCAGTTCTTC	CASSPSRDGDNEQFF
NA	TRBV5-1	few	TRBJ2-1	TGCGCCAGCAGCTCCCGATCCAGTAGGGGGACCCTGAGTGGTGAGCAGTTCTTC	CASSSRSSRGTLSGEQFF
NA	TRBV7-9	NA	TRBJ2-3	TGTGCCAGCCGAGGGGTGCAGAGCTACACAGATACGCAGTATTTT	CASRGVQSYTDTQYF
TRBD1	TRBV18	NA	TRBJ1-1	TGTGCCAGCTCGGGACAGTCGAACACTGAAGCTTTCTTT	CASSGQSNTEAFF
NA	TRBV5-6	many	TRBJ2-3	TGTGCCAGCAGCTTGGGGGTCGGCGGGACCCCAGATACGCAGTATTTT	CASSLGVGGTPDTQYF
NA	TRBV24-1	many	TRBJ2-7	TGTGCCACCGGAGGCGACGAGCAGTACTTC	CATGGDEQYF
TRBD1	TRBV5-1	NA	TRBJ2-7	TGCGCCAGCAGCTACAGACAGGGAAGTATCTACGAGCAGTACTTC	CASSYRQGSIYEQYF
NA	TRBV4-1	NA	TRBJ2-3	TGCGCCAGCAGCCAAAGGTCAGCGAGCACAGATACGCAGTATTTT	CASSQRSASTDTQYF
NA	TRBV24-1	NA	TRBJ1-4	TGTGCCACCAGTGATTTCGGGGGGAAAGTCTGTAATGAAAAACTGTTTTTT	CATSDFGGKVCNEKLFF
NA	TRBV14	few	TRBJ2-5	TGTGCCAGCAGCCAAGACAGGCGACAGACCCAGTACTTC	CASSQDRRQTQYF
NA	TRBV7-2	few	TRBJ2-5	TGTGCCAGCAGAGTAGATAGCGGGACCCAGTACTTC	CASRVDSGTQYF
NA	TRBV7-9	NA	TRBJ1-6	TGTGCCAGCAGCCCCTCGGGGGGGTTCGGTGCACCCCTCCACTTT	CASSPSGGFGAPLHF
NA	TRBV12-3/TRBV12-4	many	TRBJ1-2	TGTGCCAGCAGTTTAGTCCCACAGGGCTATGGCTACACCTTC	CASSLVPQGYGYTF
NA	TRBV7-3	few	TRBJ2-5	TGTGCCAGCAGCTTAAACGGGGGGCCGGGGGAGACCCAGTACTTC	CASSLNGGPGETQYF
TRBD2	TRBV7-2	many	TRBJ2-5	TGTGCCAGCAGCGCTCAACCCTTTCGCGGGGGGGCTGGCCAAGAGACCCAGTACTTC	CASSAQPFRGGAGQETQYF
NA	TRBV4-1	NA	TRBJ2-1	TGCGCCAGCAGCCAGGAAGGGGGCTACAATGAGCAGTTCTTC	CASSQEGGYNEQFF
TRBD1	TRBV7-2	many	TRBJ1-2	TGTGCCAGCAGCTACGCCACAGGGGAGGGTGGCTACACCTTC	CASSYATGEGGYTF
TRBD1	TRBV6-5	few	TRBJ1-1	TGTGCCAGCAGTTATCGACAGGGCCCCGGGGGGACTGAAGCTTTCTTT	CASSYRQGPGGTEAFF
TRBD1	TRBV29-1	many	TRBJ2-7	TGCAGCGTTGGGAAACAGGGGGCTAACGAGCAGTACTTC	CSVGKQGANEQYF
TRBD1	TRBV7-9	NA	TRBJ1-5	TGTGCCAGCAGCTTAGCCAGACAGGGGGCCAATCAGCCCCAGCATTTT	CASSLARQGANQPQHF